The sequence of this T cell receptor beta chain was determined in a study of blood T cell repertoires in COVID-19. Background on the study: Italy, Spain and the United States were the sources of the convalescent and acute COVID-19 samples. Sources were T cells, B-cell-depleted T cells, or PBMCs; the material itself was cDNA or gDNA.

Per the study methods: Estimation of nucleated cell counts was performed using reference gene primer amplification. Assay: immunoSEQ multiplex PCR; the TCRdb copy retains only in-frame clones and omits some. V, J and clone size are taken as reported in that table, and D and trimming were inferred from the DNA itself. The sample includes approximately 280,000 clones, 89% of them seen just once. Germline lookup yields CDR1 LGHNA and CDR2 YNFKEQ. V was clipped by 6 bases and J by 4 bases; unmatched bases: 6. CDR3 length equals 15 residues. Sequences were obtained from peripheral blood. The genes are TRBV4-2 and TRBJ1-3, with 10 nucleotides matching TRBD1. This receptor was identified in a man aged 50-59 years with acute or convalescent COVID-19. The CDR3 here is CASSLDRGRGNTIYF. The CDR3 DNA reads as TGTGCCAGCAGTCTTGACAGGGGGCGCGGAAACACCATATATTTT.